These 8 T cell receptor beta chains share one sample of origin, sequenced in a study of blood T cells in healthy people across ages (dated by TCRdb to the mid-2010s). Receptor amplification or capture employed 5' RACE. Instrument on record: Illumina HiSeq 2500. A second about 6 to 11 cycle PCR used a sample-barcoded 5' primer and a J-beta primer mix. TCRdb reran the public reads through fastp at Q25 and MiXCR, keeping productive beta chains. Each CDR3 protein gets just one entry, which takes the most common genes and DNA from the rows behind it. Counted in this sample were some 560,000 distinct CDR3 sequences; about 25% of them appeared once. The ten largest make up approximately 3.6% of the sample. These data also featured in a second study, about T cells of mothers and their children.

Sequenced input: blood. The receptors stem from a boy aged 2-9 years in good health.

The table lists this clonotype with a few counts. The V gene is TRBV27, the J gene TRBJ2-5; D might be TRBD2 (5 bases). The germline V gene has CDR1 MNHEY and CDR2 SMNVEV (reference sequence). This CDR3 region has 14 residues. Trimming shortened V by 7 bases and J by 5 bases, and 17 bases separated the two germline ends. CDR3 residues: CASTPGLGFETQYF. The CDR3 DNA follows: TGTGCCAGCACCCCTGGACTGGGTTTTGAGACCCAGTACTTC.

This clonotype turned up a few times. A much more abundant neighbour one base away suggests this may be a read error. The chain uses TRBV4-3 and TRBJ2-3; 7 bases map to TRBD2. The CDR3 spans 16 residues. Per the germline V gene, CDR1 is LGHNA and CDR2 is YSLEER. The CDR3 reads CASSQGLAGVTDPQYF. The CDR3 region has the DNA TGCGCCAGCAGCCAAGGTTTAGCGGGCGTCACAGATCCGCAGTATTTT.

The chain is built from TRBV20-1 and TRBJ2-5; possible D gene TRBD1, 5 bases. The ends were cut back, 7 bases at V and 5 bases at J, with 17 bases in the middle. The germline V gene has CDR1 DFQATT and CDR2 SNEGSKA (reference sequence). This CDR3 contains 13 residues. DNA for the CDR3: TGCAGTGGCAGGGCCGACCTGACGGAGACCCAGTACTTC. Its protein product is CSGRADLTETQYF.

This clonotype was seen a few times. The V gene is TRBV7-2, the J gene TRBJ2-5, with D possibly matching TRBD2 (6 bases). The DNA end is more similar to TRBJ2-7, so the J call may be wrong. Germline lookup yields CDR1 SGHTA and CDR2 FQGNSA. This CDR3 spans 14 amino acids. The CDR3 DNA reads TGTGCCAGCAGCGCGGGTCGAGCGGGCTACGAGCAGTACTTC. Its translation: CASSAGRAGYEQYF.

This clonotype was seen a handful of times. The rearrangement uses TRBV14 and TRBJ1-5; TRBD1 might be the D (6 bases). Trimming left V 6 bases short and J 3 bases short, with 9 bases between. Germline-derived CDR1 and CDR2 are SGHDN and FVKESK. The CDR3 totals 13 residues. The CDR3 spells CASRGGVNQPQHF. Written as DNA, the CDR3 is TGTGCCAGCAGAGGGGGGGTCAATCAGCCCCAGCATTTT.

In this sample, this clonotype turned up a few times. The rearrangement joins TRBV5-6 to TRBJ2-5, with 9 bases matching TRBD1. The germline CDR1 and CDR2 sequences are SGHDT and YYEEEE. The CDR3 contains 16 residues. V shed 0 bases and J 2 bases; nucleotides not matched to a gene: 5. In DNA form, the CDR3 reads TGTGCCAGCAGCTTGGATGGGACAGGGCGGCAAGAGACCCAGTACTTC. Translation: CASSLDGTGRQETQYF.

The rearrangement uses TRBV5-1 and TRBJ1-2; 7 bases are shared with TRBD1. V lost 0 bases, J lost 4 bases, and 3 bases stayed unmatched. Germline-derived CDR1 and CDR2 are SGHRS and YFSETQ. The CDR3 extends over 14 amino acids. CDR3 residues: CASSLGGQFYGYTF. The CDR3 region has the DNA TGCGCCAGCAGCTTGGGGGGACAGTTCTATGGCTACACCTTC.

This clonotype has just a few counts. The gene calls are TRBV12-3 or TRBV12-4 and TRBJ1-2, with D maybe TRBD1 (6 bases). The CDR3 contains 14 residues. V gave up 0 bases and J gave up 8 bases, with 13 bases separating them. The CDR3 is CASSLADRKRGYTF. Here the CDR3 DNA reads TGTGCCAGCAGTTTAGCCGACAGGAAACGAGGCTACACCTTC.